This entry describes one TCR beta chain. This CDR3 spans 17 amino acids. V shed 6 bases and J shed 0 bases, with 17 bases lying between them. The germline V gene encodes CDR1 LNHDA and CDR2 SQIVND (reference sequence). This sample is drawn from a study of response to subunit inactivated influenza vaccine. TCRdb analysed the RT-PCR reads with MiXCR anew, one entry per CDR3 protein. The table has about 520,000 distinct CDR3 sequences, approximately 6.9% seen once; the top ten hold over 10%. The sample was PBMCs from blood, taken 23 to 25 months after vaccination. The source of this sequence is a man between 50 and 75 years old who received an inactivated influenza vaccine. The rearrangement links TRBV19 to TRBJ2-2; a possible D gene is TRBD2 (5 bases). The CDR3 reads CASSKRRTLANTGELFF. The CDR3 DNA reads as TGTGCCAGTAGCAAGCGTCGGACTTTAGCGAACACCGGGGAGCTGTTTTTT.